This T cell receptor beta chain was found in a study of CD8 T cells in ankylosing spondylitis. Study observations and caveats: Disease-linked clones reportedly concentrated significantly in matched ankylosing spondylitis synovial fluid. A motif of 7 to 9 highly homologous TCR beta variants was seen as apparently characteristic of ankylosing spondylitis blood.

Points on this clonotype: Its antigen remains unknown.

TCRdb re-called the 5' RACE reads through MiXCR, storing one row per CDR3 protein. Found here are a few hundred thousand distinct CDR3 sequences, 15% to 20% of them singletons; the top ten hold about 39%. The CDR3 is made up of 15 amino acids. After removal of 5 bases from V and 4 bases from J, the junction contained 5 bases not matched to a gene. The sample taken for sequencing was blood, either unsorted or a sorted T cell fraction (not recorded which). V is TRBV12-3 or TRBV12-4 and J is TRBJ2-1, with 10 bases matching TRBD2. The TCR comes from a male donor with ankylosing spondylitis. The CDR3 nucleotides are TGTGCCAGCAGTGAAGCGGGGGGGCGGTACAATGAGCAGTTCTTC. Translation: CASSEAGGRYNEQFF.